This T cell receptor (beta chain) was obtained from a study of patients and donors after allogeneic stem cell transplantation. TCRdb redid the calling of the RT-PCR reads with MiXCR, one entry per CDR3 protein. The data show 70,000 to 85,000 distinct CDR3 sequences, roughly 29% seen once. This clonotype was counted a few times. The clonotype originates from a human donor who was either an allogeneic HSCT recipient or a stem cell or donor lymphocyte infusion donor (not recorded which). It is not recorded whose cells these are; they may come from a transplant donor. Sequencing was performed on blood, either unsorted or a sorted T cell fraction (not recorded which).

The CDR3 bases are TGTGCCATCAGTGATCAGGGGGTCTTGGGTAACACTGAAGCTTTCTTT. Amino acids: CAISDQGVLGNTEAFF. The rearrangement joins TRBV10-3 to TRBJ1-1, with 7 bases lining up with TRBD1. Germline V lookup: CDR1 ENHRY, CDR2 SYGVKD. V shed 3 bases, J shed 2 bases, and the junction held 9 bases outside the gene matches. This CDR3 is 16 amino acids long.